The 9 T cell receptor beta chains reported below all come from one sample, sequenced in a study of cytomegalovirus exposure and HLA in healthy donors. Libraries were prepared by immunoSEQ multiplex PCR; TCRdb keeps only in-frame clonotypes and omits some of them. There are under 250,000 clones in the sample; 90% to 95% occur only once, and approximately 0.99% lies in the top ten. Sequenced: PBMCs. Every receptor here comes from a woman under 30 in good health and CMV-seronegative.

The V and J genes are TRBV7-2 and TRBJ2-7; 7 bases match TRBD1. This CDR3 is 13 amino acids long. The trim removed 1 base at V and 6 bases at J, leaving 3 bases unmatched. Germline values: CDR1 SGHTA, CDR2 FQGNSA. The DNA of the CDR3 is TGTGCCAGCAGCTTAGAGACAGGGCGCGAGCAGTACTTC. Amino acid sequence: CASSLETGREQYF.

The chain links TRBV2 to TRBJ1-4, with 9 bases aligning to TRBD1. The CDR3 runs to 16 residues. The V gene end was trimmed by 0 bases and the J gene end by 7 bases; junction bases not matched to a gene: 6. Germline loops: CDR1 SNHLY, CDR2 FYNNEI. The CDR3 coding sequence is TGTGCCAGCAGTGAAGCGCGGGGACAGGGACCTGAAAAACTGTTTTTT. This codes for CASSEARGQGPEKLFF.

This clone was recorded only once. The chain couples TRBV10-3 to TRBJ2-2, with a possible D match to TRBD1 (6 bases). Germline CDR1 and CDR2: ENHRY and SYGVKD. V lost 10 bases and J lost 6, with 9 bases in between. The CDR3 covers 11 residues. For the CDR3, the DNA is TGTGCCACCCAGGGGTCCGGGGAGCTGTTTTTT. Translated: CATQGSGELFF.

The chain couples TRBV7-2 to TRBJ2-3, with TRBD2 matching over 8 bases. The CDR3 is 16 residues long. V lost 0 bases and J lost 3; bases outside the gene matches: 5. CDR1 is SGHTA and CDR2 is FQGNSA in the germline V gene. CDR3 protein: CASSLAGTRGTDTQYF. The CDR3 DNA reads TGTGCCAGCAGCTTAGCCGGGACTAGGGGGACAGATACGCAGTATTTT.

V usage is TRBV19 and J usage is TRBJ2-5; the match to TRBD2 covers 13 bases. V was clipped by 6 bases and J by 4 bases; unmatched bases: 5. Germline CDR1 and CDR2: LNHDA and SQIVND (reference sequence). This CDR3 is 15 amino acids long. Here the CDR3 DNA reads TGTGCCAGTAGCCGGACTAGCGGGAGCGGAGAGACCCAGTACTTC. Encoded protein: CASSRTSGSGETQYF.

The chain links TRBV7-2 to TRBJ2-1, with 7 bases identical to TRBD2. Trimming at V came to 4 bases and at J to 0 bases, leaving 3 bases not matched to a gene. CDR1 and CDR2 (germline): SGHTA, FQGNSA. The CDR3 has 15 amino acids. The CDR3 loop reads CASSSPSGSYNEQFF. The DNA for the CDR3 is TGTGCCAGCAGCTCCCCTAGCGGCTCCTACAATGAGCAGTTCTTC.

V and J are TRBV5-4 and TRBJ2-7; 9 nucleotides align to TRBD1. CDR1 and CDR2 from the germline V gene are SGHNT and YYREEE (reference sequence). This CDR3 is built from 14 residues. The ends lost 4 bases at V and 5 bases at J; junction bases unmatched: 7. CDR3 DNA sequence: TGTGCCAGCAGCCTCCTAGGGACAGGGAACGAGCAGTACTTC. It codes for CASSLLGTGNEQYF.

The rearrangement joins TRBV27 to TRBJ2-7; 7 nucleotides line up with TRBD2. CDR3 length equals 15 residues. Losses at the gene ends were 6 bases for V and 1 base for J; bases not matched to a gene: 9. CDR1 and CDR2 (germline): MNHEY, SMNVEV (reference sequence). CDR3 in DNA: TGTGCCAGCAGCCCGGGACTACAACCTTCCTACGAGCAGTACTTC. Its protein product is CASSPGLQPSYEQYF.

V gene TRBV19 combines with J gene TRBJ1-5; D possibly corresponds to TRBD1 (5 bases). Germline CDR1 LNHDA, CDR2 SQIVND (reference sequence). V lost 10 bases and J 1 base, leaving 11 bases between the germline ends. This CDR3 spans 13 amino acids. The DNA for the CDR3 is TGTGCCACCCGACAGATCAGCAATCAGCCCCAGCATTTT. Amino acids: CATRQISNQPQHF.